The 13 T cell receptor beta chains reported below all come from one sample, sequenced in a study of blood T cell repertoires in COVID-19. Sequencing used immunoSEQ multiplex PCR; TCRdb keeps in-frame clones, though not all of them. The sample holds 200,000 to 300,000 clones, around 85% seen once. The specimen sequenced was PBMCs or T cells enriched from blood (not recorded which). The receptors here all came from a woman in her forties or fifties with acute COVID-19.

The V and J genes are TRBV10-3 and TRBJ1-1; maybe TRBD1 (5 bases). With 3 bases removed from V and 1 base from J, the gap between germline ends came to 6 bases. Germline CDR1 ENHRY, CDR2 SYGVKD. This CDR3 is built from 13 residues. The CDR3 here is CAISERGNTEAFF. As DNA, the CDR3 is TGTGCCATCAGTGAAAGGGGGAACACTGAAGCTTTCTTT.

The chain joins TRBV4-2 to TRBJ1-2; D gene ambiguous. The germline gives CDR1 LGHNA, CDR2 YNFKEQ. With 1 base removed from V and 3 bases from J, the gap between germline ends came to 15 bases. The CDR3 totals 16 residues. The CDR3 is CASSQGPGGRDYGYTF. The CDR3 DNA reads TGTGCCAGCAGCCAAGGCCCCGGAGGGCGAGACTATGGCTACACCTTC.

CDR3 sequence reads: CASSPLDTNTEAFF. CDR3 bases: TGTGCCAGCTCACCATTGGACACCAACACTGAAGCTTTCTTT. The chain links TRBV18 to TRBJ1-1, with D maybe TRBD1 (5 bases). This CDR3 is 14 amino acids long. The germline V gene has CDR1 KGHSH and CDR2 LQKENI. Trimming took 2 bases from V and 2 from J, leaving 9 bases between them.

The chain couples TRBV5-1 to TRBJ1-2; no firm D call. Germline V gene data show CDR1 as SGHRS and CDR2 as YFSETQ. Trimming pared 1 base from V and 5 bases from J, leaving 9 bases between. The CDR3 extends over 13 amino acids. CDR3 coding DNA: TGCGCCAGCAGCTTGTTGCGCGGGTATGGCTACACCTTC. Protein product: CASSLLRGYGYTF.

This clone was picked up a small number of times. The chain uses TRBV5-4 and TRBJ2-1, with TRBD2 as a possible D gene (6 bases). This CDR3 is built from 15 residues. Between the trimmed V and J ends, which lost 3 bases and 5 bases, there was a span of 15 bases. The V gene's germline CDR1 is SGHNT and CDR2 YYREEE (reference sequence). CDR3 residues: CASSSPGRRNNEQFF. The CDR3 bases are TGTGCCAGCAGCTCCCCAGGGAGGAGGAACAATGAGCAGTTCTTC.

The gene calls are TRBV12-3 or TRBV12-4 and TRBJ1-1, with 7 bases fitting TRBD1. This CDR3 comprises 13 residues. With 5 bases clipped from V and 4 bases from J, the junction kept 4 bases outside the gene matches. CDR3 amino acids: CASSQQGITEAFF. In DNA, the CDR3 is TGTGCCAGCAGTCAACAGGGGATCACTGAAGCTTTCTTT.

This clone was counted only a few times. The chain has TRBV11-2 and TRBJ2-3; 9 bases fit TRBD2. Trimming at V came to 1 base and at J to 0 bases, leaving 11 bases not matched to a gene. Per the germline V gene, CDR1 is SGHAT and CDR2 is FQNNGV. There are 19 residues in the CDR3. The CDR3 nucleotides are TGTGCCAGCAGCTTAGGCTGGGGTCTTCTAGCGGGGAGCACAGATACGCAGTATTTT. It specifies CASSLGWGLLAGSTDTQYF.

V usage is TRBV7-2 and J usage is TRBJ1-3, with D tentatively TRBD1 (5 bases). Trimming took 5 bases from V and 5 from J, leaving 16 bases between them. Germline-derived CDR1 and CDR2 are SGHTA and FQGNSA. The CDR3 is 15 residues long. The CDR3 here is CASSNLQGNRNTIYF. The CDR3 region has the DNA TGTGCCAGCAGCAACCTTCAGGGAAACCGAAACACCATATATTTT.

CDR3 loop: CASSRTGGAEAFF. CDR3 DNA: TGTGCCAGCAGCCGGACAGGGGGAGCTGAAGCTTTCTTT. V is TRBV3-1 (or the pseudogene TRBV3-2) and J is TRBJ1-1, with 10 bases fitting TRBD1. The CDR3 length is 13 residues. Germline V gene sequence: CDR1 LGHDT, CDR2 YNNKEL (reference sequence). The V gene end was trimmed by 4 bases and the J gene end by 6 bases; junction bases not matched to a gene: 2.

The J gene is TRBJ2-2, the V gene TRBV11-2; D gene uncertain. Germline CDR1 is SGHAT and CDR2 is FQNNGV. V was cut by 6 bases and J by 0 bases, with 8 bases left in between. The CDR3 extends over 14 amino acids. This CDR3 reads CASRLNANTGELFF. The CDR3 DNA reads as TGTGCCAGCAGACTCAACGCGAACACCGGGGAGCTGTTTTTT.

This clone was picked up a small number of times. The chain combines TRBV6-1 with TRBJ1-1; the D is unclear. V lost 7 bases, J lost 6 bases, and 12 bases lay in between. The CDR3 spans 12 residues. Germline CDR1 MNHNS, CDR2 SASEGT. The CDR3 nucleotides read TGTGCCAGCATTAAGTCGGGGTCTGAAGCTTTCTTT. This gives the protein CASIKSGSEAFF.

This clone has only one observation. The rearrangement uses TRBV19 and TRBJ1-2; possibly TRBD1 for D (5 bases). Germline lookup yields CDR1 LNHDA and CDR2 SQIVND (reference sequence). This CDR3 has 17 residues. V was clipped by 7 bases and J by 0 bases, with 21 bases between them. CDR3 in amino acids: CASTERAGLKANYGYTF. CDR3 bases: TGTGCCAGTACCGAAAGGGCAGGGCTTAAAGCTAACTATGGCTACACCTTC.

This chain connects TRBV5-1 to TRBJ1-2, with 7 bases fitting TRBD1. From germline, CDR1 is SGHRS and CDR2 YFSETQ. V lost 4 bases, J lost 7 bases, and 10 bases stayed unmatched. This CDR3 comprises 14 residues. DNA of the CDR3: TGCGCCAGCAGCGAAGAGGGACAGCCACTTGGCTACACCTTC. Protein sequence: CASSEEGQPLGYTF.